Sequencing of this TCR beta chain was carried out in a study of identical twins. With respect to this clonotype: Antigen unknown.

The study, taken as a whole, reports: Cross-sectional statistical analysis was relied on for the conclusions, without the same donors being followed. For cord blood, abundant beta clonotypes had fewer insertions, unlike memory repertoires, which showed none. Among beta out-of-frame sequences, excess sharing between twins appeared weaker.

Trimming removed 4 bases from V and 9 bases from J, with 10 bases in between. Germline values: CDR1 LGHDT, CDR2 YNNKEL (reference sequence). CDR3 length equals 12 residues. Through template switching, a universal primer site was introduced, and the cDNA contained unique molecular identifiers. TCRdb reprocessed the 5' RACE reads via MiXCR and lists one record per CDR3 protein. The repertoire holds about 240,000 distinct CDR3 sequences, with roughly a tenth as singletons. This rearrangement joins TRBV3-1 to TRBJ1-5; tentative D call: TRBD1 (5 bases). Sequences were obtained from memory T cells sorted from blood. This clonotype was sampled from a middle-aged man in good health. The CDR3 bases are TGTGCCAGCAGCCGGACCACAGGGCCCCAGCATTTT. As protein: CASSRTTGPQHF.